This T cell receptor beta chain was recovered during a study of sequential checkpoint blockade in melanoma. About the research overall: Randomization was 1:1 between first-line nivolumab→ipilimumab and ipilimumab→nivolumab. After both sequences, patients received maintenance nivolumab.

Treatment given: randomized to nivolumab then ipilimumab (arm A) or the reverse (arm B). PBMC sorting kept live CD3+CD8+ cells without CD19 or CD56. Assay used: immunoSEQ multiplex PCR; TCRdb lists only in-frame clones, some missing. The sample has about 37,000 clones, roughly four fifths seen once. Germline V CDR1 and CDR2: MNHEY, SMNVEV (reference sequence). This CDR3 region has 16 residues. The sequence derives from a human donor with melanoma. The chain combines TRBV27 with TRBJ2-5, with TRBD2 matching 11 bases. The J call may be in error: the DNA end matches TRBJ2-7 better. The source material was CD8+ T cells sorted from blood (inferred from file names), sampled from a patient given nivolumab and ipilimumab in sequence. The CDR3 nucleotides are TGTGCCAGCAGTTTATCGCCTAGCGGGGGGTCCTACGAGCAGTACTTC. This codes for CASSLSPSGGSYEQYF.